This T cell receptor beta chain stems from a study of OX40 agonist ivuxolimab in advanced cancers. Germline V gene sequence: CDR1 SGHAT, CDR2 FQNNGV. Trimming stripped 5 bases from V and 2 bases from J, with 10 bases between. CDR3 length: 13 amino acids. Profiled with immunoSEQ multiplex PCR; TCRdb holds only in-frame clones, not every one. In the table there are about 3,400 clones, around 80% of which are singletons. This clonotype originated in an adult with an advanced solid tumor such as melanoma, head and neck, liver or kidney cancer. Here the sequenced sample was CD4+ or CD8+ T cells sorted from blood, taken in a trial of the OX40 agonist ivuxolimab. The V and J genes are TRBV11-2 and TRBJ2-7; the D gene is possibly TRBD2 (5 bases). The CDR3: CASSRTDTYEQYF. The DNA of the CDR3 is TGTGCCAGCAGCCGGACTGATACCTACGAGCAGTACTTC.